This T cell receptor beta chain emerged from a study of T cell responses to AZD1222 COVID-19 vaccine. Assay used: immunoSEQ multiplex PCR; TCRdb lists only in-frame clones, some missing. The sample contains 90,000 to 150,000 clones, more than 85% of which appear only once. Study-level points and caveats: Possibly, clonal diversity was underestimated; donors were largely white British and included more females. Researchers took repertoire samples only after the peak T cell response had come. At 160-218 and 743-854, vaccine-associated CD4 TCRs were dominant, and they spanned spike. Reportedly, nearly half the spike-specific TCRs target unmutated variant regions.

As regards this clone: Its antigen is unknown.

Germline CDR1 and CDR2: LGHDT and YNNKEL (reference sequence). The V and J ends lost 8 bases and 4 bases respectively, with 14 bases between them. The CDR3 consists of 14 residues. V gene TRBV3-1 (or the pseudogene TRBV3-2) combines with J gene TRBJ1-4; D ambiguous. Sample: peripheral blood, taken on day 0 of AZD1222 vaccination. The TCR sequence derives from an adult in good health. CDR3 in amino acids: CASAERQSNEKLFF. In nucleotides, the CDR3 is TGTGCCAGCGCGGAGCGTCAGAGTAATGAAAAACTGTTTTTT.